The rows below give T cell receptor beta chains drawn from one sample of a study of blood T cell repertoires in COVID-19. Sequenced by immunoSEQ multiplex PCR; TCRdb stores in-frame clones only, minus some. The sample holds about 100,000 clones, 70% to 90% seen once. Sequenced: peripheral blood. The receptors were gathered from a woman aged 60-75 years with acute or convalescent COVID-19. CDR3s include the opening cysteine and the closing phenylalanine or tryptophan. The D gene is left open where the match is weak. The size field is filled for only some rows; it gives once, few, many or a size class.

-	few	TRBV11-1	TRBJ1-6	13	CASSSQKNSPLHF	TGTGCCAGCAGCTCCCAGAAAAATTCACCCCTCCACTTT
TRBD1	-	TRBV5-1	TRBJ2-3	14	CASSSTGSTDTQYF	TGCGCCAGCAGCTCGACAGGGTCCACAGATACGCAGTATTTT
-	-	TRBV3-1/TRBV3-2	TRBJ1-2	13	CASSQDTKRGYTF	TGTGCCAGCAGCCAAGATACCAAGCGTGGCTACACCTTC
-	once	TRBV25-1	TRBJ1-1	16	CASTGSREGWYTEAFF	TGTGCCAGCACCGGATCGCGGGAAGGGTGGTACACTGAAGCTTTCTTT
-	-	TRBV14	TRBJ2-1	18	CASSQVPRTPYSYNEQFF	TGTGCCAGCAGCCAAGTCCCCCGGACACCTTACTCCTACAATGAGCAGTTCTTC
TRBD1	-	TRBV10-3	TRBJ1-5	15	CAISDEDRVNQPQHF	TGTGCCATCAGTGATGAAGACAGGGTCAATCAGCCCCAGCATTTT
TRBD1	-	TRBV27	TRBJ1-2	15	CASSSGQGNYVGYTF	TGTGCCAGCAGTTCCGGACAGGGTAACTATGTGGGCTACACCTTC
-	-	TRBV28	TRBJ2-7	14	CASGSGTYPYEQYF	TGTGCCAGCGGATCCGGGACATATCCTTACGAGCAGTACTTC
-	-	TRBV3-1/TRBV3-2	TRBJ2-7	12	CASGDYSYEQYF	TGTGCCAGCGGAGATTACTCCTACGAGCAGTACTTC
TRBD2	-	TRBV6-5	TRBJ2-1	15	CASSYGVASGNEQFF	TGTGCCAGCAGTTACGGGGTGGCTAGCGGGAATGAGCAGTTCTTC
TRBD2	once	TRBV28	TRBJ2-1	14	CASSTPGRAWEQFF	TGTGCCAGCAGTACCCCCGGGAGGGCCTGGGAGCAGTTCTTC
-	-	TRBV7-8	TRBJ2-1	16	CASSLEGGVGRNEQFF	TGTGCCAGCAGCTTAGAAGGGGGAGTTGGCCGCAATGAGCAGTTCTTC
-	-	TRBV5-1	TRBJ2-4	13	CASSLAENFIQYF	TGCGCCAGCAGCTTGGCCGAGAACTTTATTCAGTACTTC
-	-	TRBV30	TRBJ1-1	12	CALGATNTEAFF	TGTGCTCTTGGGGCAACGAACACTGAAGCTTTCTTT
-	-	TRBV19	TRBJ2-2	14	CASSSQGQGGELFF	TGTGCCAGTAGTAGTCAAGGGCAGGGCGGGGAGCTGTTTTTT
TRBD2	-	TRBV3-1/TRBV3-2	TRBJ2-1	23	CASSQRETSGMLRRVRSYNEQFF	TGTGCCAGCAGCCAAAGGGAGACTAGCGGGATGTTAAGAAGAGTGCGCTCCTACAATGAGCAGTTCTTC
-	-	TRBV19	TRBJ1-5	15	CASIGQGIKGQPQHF	TGTGCCAGTATCGGGCAGGGGATCAAGGGACAGCCCCAGCATTTT
TRBD1	-	TRBV28	TRBJ1-2	13	CANGGRGSNGYTF	TGTGCCAATGGGGGCAGGGGGTCAAACGGCTACACCTTC
TRBD1	-	TRBV3-1/TRBV3-2	TRBJ1-4	14	CASSPGTGGEKLFF	TGTGCCAGCAGCCCTGGGACAGGGGGAGAAAAACTGTTTTTT
TRBD2	-	TRBV11-2	TRBJ2-3	15	CASTSTGAGGFTQYF	TGTGCCAGCACCTCCACCGGAGCGGGAGGGTTTACGCAGTATTTT
-	-	TRBV5-4	TRBJ2-7	15	CASSSKQGGSYEQYF	TGTGCCAGCAGCTCGAAGCAGGGGGGATCCTACGAGCAGTACTTC
-	few	TRBV28	TRBJ2-6	15	CASSLTASGANVLTF	TGTGCCAGCAGTCTAACAGCCTCTGGGGCCAACGTCCTGACTTTC
-	-	TRBV5-4	TRBJ2-7	16	CASSLRGDHTPLEQYF	TGTGCCAGCAGCCTTAGAGGCGACCACACGCCTCTCGAGCAGTACTTC
TRBD2	-	TRBV28	TRBJ2-1	13	CASRTSGNNEQFF	TGTGCCAGCCGGACTAGCGGGAACAATGAGCAGTTCTTC
TRBD2	-	TRBV3-1/TRBV3-2	TRBJ2-7	14	CASSQLAGVGEQYF	TGTGCCAGCAGCCAACTAGCGGGAGTCGGCGAGCAGTACTTC
TRBD1	-	TRBV24-1	TRBJ2-3	15	CATSTGTGVPGTQYF	TGTGCCACCAGCACCGGGACAGGGGTCCCTGGGACGCAGTATTTT
-	-	TRBV5-1	TRBJ2-7	14	CASKAPGATYEQYF	TGCGCCAGCAAGGCCCCAGGGGCCACCTACGAGCAGTACTTC
TRBD1	-	TRBV11-2	TRBJ2-5	19	CASSLAGGLRDRPHETQYF	TGTGCCAGCAGCTTAGCAGGGGGATTAAGGGACAGACCTCACGAGACCCAGTACTTC